A single sample is the source of the 11 T cell receptor beta chains below, sequenced in a study of blood T cell repertoires in COVID-19. Libraries were prepared by immunoSEQ multiplex PCR; TCRdb keeps only in-frame clonotypes and omits some of them. The sample contains 130,000 to 150,000 clones, around nine tenths of which appear only once. Source material: peripheral blood. Source of these receptors: a woman in her fifties or sixties with active or convalescent COVID-19.

The chain joins TRBV5-4 to TRBJ2-2; the match to TRBD2 covers 10 bases. With V trimmed by 4 bases and J by 6 bases, 6 bases remained unmatched. Germline V gives CDR1 SGHNT, CDR2 YYREEE (reference sequence). This CDR3 is built from 15 residues. CDR3 sequence reads: CASSSGTSVSGELFF. The CDR3 nucleotides are TGTGCCAGCAGCAGTGGGACTAGCGTTTCCGGGGAGCTGTTTTTT.

V is TRBV4-3 and J is TRBJ1-2; D possibly corresponds to TRBD1 (5 bases). CDR1 and CDR2 from the germline V gene are LGHNA and YSLEER. The V end was cut by 2 bases, the J end by 3 bases, with 16 bases between. This CDR3 spans 16 amino acids. CDR3 in amino acids: CASSQQIADRYYGYTF. DNA of the CDR3: TGCGCCAGCAGCCAACAGATTGCCGACAGATACTATGGCTACACCTTC.

The V gene is TRBV12-3 or TRBV12-4, the J gene TRBJ2-4; D remains ambiguous. This CDR3 spans 13 amino acids. V lost 3 bases and J 0 bases, leaving 3 bases between the germline ends. The CDR3 region is CASSFKAKNIQYF. The CDR3 nucleotides read TGTGCCAGCAGTTTCAAAGCCAAAAACATTCAGTACTTC.

This chain joins TRBV7-2 and TRBJ1-1; no definite D call. Trimming cost V 3 bases and J 7 bases, with 12 bases left between them. The CDR3 has 13 amino acids. From germline, CDR1 is SGHTA and CDR2 FQGNSA. In nucleotides, the CDR3 is TGTGCCAGCAGCTTTAGTCTTCGGGGTGAAGCTTTCTTT. Residues: CASSFSLRGEAFF.

This sequence joins TRBV27 and TRBJ1-2; TRBD1 matches 9 bases. The trim removed 6 bases at V and 6 bases at J, leaving 2 bases unmatched. The germline CDR1 and CDR2 sequences are MNHEY and SMNVEV (reference sequence). The CDR3 covers 12 residues. The CDR3 loop reads CASRGQGDGYTF. In DNA form, the CDR3 reads TGTGCCAGCAGGGGACAGGGTGATGGCTACACCTTC.

The CDR3 loop reads CASSLVLGGGTGELFF. The DNA for the CDR3 is TGTGCCAGCAGTCTGGTGCTAGGGGGGGGCACCGGGGAGCTGTTTTTT. The chain employs TRBV27 and TRBJ2-2; weak D call: TRBD2 (7 bases). V lost 5 bases to trimming and J lost 4 bases, with 17 bases between them. Germline V CDR1 and CDR2: MNHEY, SMNVEV (reference sequence). The CDR3 covers 16 residues.

The V gene is TRBV10-3, the J gene TRBJ1-4, with 7 bases identical to TRBD1. CDR1 ENHRY and CDR2 SYGVKD come from the germline V gene. The CDR3 loop spans 14 amino acids. The J segment lost 5 bases and the V segment lost 6 bases, leaving 6 bases of the junction unmatched. The CDR3 region has the DNA TGTGCCATCAGGGGGACAGAGAAGAATGAAAAACTGTTTTTT. It yields the protein CAIRGTEKNEKLFF.

The chain recombines TRBV23-1 with TRBJ1-2; D remains unclear. TRBV23-1 falls under the ORF class, with uncertain function. The CDR3 spans 17 residues. V lost 2 bases to trimming and J lost 6 bases, with 22 bases between them. The CDR3 coding sequence is TGCGCCAGCAGTCAAAATAAACTCTTCGGGTTCCTGGATGGCTACACCTTC. Its protein is CASSQNKLFGFLDGYTF.

The chain employs TRBV19 and TRBJ1-5; the match to TRBD1 covers 7 bases. CDR3 length equals 13 residues. Germline loops: CDR1 LNHDA, CDR2 SQIVND (reference sequence). V shed 10 bases and J 5 bases; nucleotides not matched to a gene: 8. The CDR3 DNA is TGTGCCACCCTGGACAGGAGGGATCAGCCCCAGCATTTT. Translated, it gives CATLDRRDQPQHF.

The DNA of the CDR3 is TGTGCCAGCAGCGTATCGACAGGCCAGATGAACACTGAAGCTTTCTTT. Translated: CASSVSTGQMNTEAFF. J is TRBJ1-1 and V is TRBV9; a weak D match, TRBD1 (6 bases). V shed 1 base and J shed 0 bases, with 13 bases lying between them. CDR1 is SGDLS, CDR2 YYNGEE, per germline. The CDR3 has 16 residues. Full variable domain (remainder filled in from reference TRBV9 and TRBJ1-1): DSGVTQTPKHLITATGQRVTLRCSPRSGDLSVYWYQQSLDQGLQFLIQYYNGEERAKGNILERFSAQQFPDLHSELNLSSLELGDSALYFCASSVSTGQMNTEAFFGQGTRLTVV.

This clone was observed a handful of times. This chain uses TRBV29-1 with TRBJ1-1; D remains unclear. Germline loops: CDR1 SQVTM, CDR2 ANQGSEA. The V gene lost 2 bases and the J gene lost 3 bases, with 19 bases spanning the gap. The CDR3 contains 16 residues. The CDR3 DNA sequence: TGCAGCGTTGAATCGGGAAGGAGAGTATATGACACTGAAGCTTTCTTT. Protein sequence: CSVESGRRVYDTEAFF.